The clone carrying this T cell receptor (beta chain) was found a few times. What it binds is unknown. V was trimmed by 3 bases and J by 5 bases, leaving 16 bases between them. The CDR3 has 15 residues. Germline CDR1 is SGHAT and CDR2 is FQNNGV. This sample was taken from a study of beta chain features in type 1 diabetes. Broader study findings: For Type 1 diabetes patients, all four CD4+ subsets carried TCRB CDR3s that were moderately but significantly shorter.

The authors reverse transcribed all of the isolated RNA, so sequencing captured expressed TCRB transcripts. The data were produced by immunoSEQ multiplex PCR, yet TCRdb's version contains in-frame clones alone and is incomplete. The sample shows roughly 330,000 clones, about 13% of them seen only once. This TCR was sampled from a woman aged 18-29 years with type 1 diabetes. Sequencing input: naive CD4+ T cells from blood. The chain recombines TRBV11-2 with TRBJ2-5, with D tentatively TRBD2 (6 bases). The CDR3 region is CASSLGSLGRETQYF. DNA for the CDR3: TGTGCCAGCAGCTTGGGCTCTCTAGGGAGGGAGACCCAGTACTTC. The entire variable domain, with the rest obtained from reference TRBV11-2 and TRBJ2-5, is as follows: EAGVAQSPRYKIIEKRQSVAFWCNPISGHATLYWYQQILGQGPKLLIQFQNNGVVDDSQLPKDRFSAERLKGVDSTLKIQPAKLEDSAVYLCASSLGSLGRETQYFGPGTRLLVL.